Listed below are T cell receptor beta chains from one sample, sequenced in a study of blood T cell repertoires in COVID-19. Sequenced by immunoSEQ multiplex PCR; TCRdb stores in-frame clones only, minus some. The table has just over 250,000 clones, more than 85% seen once; the top ten hold just over 2.5%. The sample was peripheral blood. The receptors come from a person under 35 with COVID-19, enrolled during active disease. Each CDR3 is given with its conserved first and last residue. A D gene is named only where the DNA matches it firmly. For some rows the clone size is stated as once, few or many, or as a class when expanded; others skip it.

V gene: TRBV6-2/TRBV6-3; D gene: TRBD2; clone size: once; J gene: TRBJ2-6; CDR3 DNA: TGTGCCAGCAGTTACGGGGGGGCTGGGGCCAACGTCCTGACTTTC; CDR3 protein: CASSYGGAGANVLTF
V gene: TRBV9; D gene: .; clone size: .; J gene: TRBJ2-5; CDR3 DNA: TGTGCCAGCAGCGTAGAGTTGTCTAGCTGGGAGACCCAGTACTTC; CDR3 protein: CASSVELSSWETQYF
V gene: TRBV5-4; D gene: .; clone size: .; J gene: TRBJ2-1; CDR3 DNA: TGTGCCAGCACCTTAACTAGCACCTCTGAGCAGTTCTTC; CDR3 protein: CASTLTSTSEQFF
V gene: TRBV9; D gene: TRBD2; clone size: .; J gene: TRBJ2-1; CDR3 DNA: TGTGCCAGCAGCCGGGGACTAGCGGGAGAGAATGAGCAGTTCTTC; CDR3 protein: CASSRGLAGENEQFF
V gene: TRBV27; D gene: TRBD1; clone size: .; J gene: TRBJ1-5; CDR3 DNA: TGTGCCAGCAGGGGACAGGGTCAGAATCAGCCCCAGCATTTT; CDR3 protein: CASRGQGQNQPQHF
V gene: TRBV10-3; D gene: TRBD1; clone size: .; J gene: TRBJ2-2; CDR3 DNA: TGTGCCATCAGGCTGACAGGGGCGACCGGGGAGCTGTTTTTT; CDR3 protein: CAIRLTGATGELFF
V gene: TRBV19; D gene: .; clone size: .; J gene: TRBJ1-2; CDR3 DNA: TGTGCCAGTAGTATGGTCTCGGGAGGTGTCTATGGCTACACCTTC; CDR3 protein: CASSMVSGGVYGYTF
V gene: TRBV9; D gene: .; clone size: .; J gene: TRBJ2-7; CDR3 DNA: TGTGCCAGCAGCGTAGAGGCGGAATCTCACTACGAGCAGTACTTC; CDR3 protein: CASSVEAESHYEQYF
V gene: TRBV9; D gene: TRBD2; clone size: .; J gene: TRBJ2-3; CDR3 DNA: TGTGCCAGCAGCTATGGGACTAGCGGGACCACCTCAGATACGCAGTATTTT; CDR3 protein: CASSYGTSGTTSDTQYF
V gene: TRBV24-1; D gene: .; clone size: .; J gene: TRBJ2-7; CDR3 DNA: TGTGCCACCACCGATGGGCCACGGGAGCAGTACTTC; CDR3 protein: CATTDGPREQYF
V gene: TRBV4-2; D gene: .; clone size: .; J gene: TRBJ2-7; CDR3 DNA: TGTGCCAGCAGCCGAACGCAGGGCGGTGCGTACGAGCAGTACTTC; CDR3 protein: CASSRTQGGAYEQYF
V gene: TRBV4-2; D gene: TRBD1; clone size: few; J gene: TRBJ2-7; CDR3 DNA: TGTGCCAGCAGCCCGGACAGGGGGACCTACGAGCAGTACTTC; CDR3 protein: CASSPDRGTYEQYF
V gene: TRBV4-2; D gene: .; clone size: .; J gene: TRBJ2-2; CDR3 DNA: TGTGCCAGCAGCTTGGGACATTCGAACACCGGGGAGCTGTTTTTT; CDR3 protein: CASSLGHSNTGELFF
V gene: TRBV24-1; D gene: .; clone size: .; J gene: TRBJ2-3; CDR3 DNA: TGTGCCACCAGGGAGCGCCTCACAGATACGCAGTATTTT; CDR3 protein: CATRERLTDTQYF
V gene: TRBV7-8; D gene: TRBD2; clone size: once; J gene: TRBJ2-5; CDR3 DNA: TGTGCCAGCAGCTTGACTAGCGGGAGTGGGGAGACCCAGTACTTC; CDR3 protein: CASSLTSGSGETQYF
V gene: TRBV11-1; D gene: TRBD1; clone size: .; J gene: TRBJ2-3; CDR3 DNA: TGTGCCAGCAGCTGGACAGGGGGGCTAACAGATACGCAGTATTTT; CDR3 protein: CASSWTGGLTDTQYF
V gene: TRBV4-1; D gene: .; clone size: .; J gene: TRBJ2-2; CDR3 DNA: TGCGCCAGCACGGGGGATTTTAACACCGGGGAGCTGTTTTTT; CDR3 protein: CASTGDFNTGELFF
V gene: TRBV4-1; D gene: .; clone size: .; J gene: TRBJ2-7; CDR3 DNA: TGCGCCAGCAGCCAAGAATCCCCTAGCGCCTCAGCCTACGAGCAGTACTTC; CDR3 protein: CASSQESPSASAYEQYF
V gene: TRBV9; D gene: .; clone size: .; J gene: TRBJ1-1; CDR3 DNA: TGTGCCAGCAGCGAGTCGGCTCCCGGACACCATAAAGGTGAAGCTTTCTTT; CDR3 protein: CASSESAPGHHKGEAFF
V gene: TRBV19; D gene: .; clone size: .; J gene: TRBJ2-1; CDR3 DNA: TGTGCCAGTAGTATAGAGACAGGACCCAATGAGCAGTTCTTC; CDR3 protein: CASSIETGPNEQFF
V gene: TRBV6-2/TRBV6-3; D gene: TRBD1; clone size: many; J gene: TRBJ1-1; CDR3 DNA: TGTGCCAGCAGTCGGACAGGGACGTTTAAAAACACTGAAGCTTTCTTT; CDR3 protein: CASSRTGTFKNTEAFF
V gene: TRBV7-8; D gene: TRBD2; clone size: .; J gene: TRBJ2-7; CDR3 DNA: TGTGCCAGCAGCCGAGCCCCTGGCGGGAGCTCCTCCTACGAGCAGTACTTC; CDR3 protein: CASSRAPGGSSSYEQYF
V gene: TRBV6-5; D gene: .; clone size: .; J gene: TRBJ2-7; CDR3 DNA: TGTGCCAGCAGTTACACCCAACCTACAGGGTCCTACGAGCAGTACTTC; CDR3 protein: CASSYTQPTGSYEQYF
V gene: TRBV7-9; D gene: .; clone size: once; J gene: TRBJ2-5; CDR3 DNA: TGTGCCAGCAGCCCTAGACCGGGACACCCCGAAGACGGGACCCAGTACTTC; CDR3 protein: CASSPRPGHPEDGTQYF
V gene: TRBV6-5; D gene: TRBD1; clone size: .; J gene: TRBJ1-5; CDR3 DNA: TGTGCCAGCATTCCGGTCGGGACAGGGGATCAGCCCCAGCATTTT; CDR3 protein: CASIPVGTGDQPQHF
V gene: TRBV27; D gene: TRBD1; clone size: .; J gene: TRBJ2-7; CDR3 DNA: TGTGCCAGCAGTCTGGGACAGGGTGGTTACGAGCAGTACTTC; CDR3 protein: CASSLGQGGYEQYF
V gene: TRBV21-1; D gene: .; clone size: few; J gene: TRBJ2-7; CDR3 DNA: TGTGCCAACAGACTAGCGGGAGACTTC; CDR3 protein: CANRLAGDF
V gene: TRBV5-1; D gene: .; clone size: .; J gene: TRBJ1-4; CDR3 DNA: TGCGCCAGCAGTAGACAGTCAACTAATGAAAAACTGTTTTTT; CDR3 protein: CASSRQSTNEKLFF
V gene: TRBV5-4; D gene: TRBD2; clone size: .; J gene: TRBJ2-7; CDR3 DNA: TGTGCCAGCACCCCGGGAGGGCTTCTAGCGGGAGACAACGAGCAGTACTTC; CDR3 protein: CASTPGGLLAGDNEQYF
V gene: TRBV6-2/TRBV6-3; D gene: TRBD1; clone size: .; J gene: TRBJ1-5; CDR3 DNA: TGTGCCAGCAGTCGACAACAGGGGAGCAATCAGCCCCAGCATTTT; CDR3 protein: CASSRQQGSNQPQHF
V gene: TRBV6-2/TRBV6-3; D gene: .; clone size: .; J gene: TRBJ1-1; CDR3 DNA: TGTGCCAGCAGTTACTCCAACAGGGTGAACACTGAAGCTTTCTTT; CDR3 protein: CASSYSNRVNTEAFF
V gene: TRBV28; D gene: TRBD2; clone size: .; J gene: TRBJ2-1; CDR3 DNA: TGTGCCAGCAGTTCAGGACTAGCGGGAATCGATGAGCAGTTCTTC; CDR3 protein: CASSSGLAGIDEQFF
V gene: TRBV20-1; D gene: .; clone size: once; J gene: TRBJ1-4; CDR3 DNA: TGCAGTGCTAGTGAACAGCCAACTAATGAAAAACTGTTTTTT; CDR3 protein: CSASEQPTNEKLFF
V gene: TRBV7-9; D gene: TRBD1; clone size: .; J gene: TRBJ1-2; CDR3 DNA: TGTGCCAGCAGCCACGAAGGGCAGGGGGAGAACTATGGCTACACCTTC; CDR3 protein: CASSHEGQGENYGYTF
V gene: TRBV23-1; D gene: TRBD1; clone size: .; J gene: TRBJ2-5; CDR3 DNA: TGCGCCAGCCCTATAGACAGGGCGGATCCGGAGACCCAGTACTTC; CDR3 protein: CASPIDRADPETQYF
V gene: TRBV19; D gene: TRBD1; clone size: .; J gene: TRBJ1-1; CDR3 DNA: TGTGCCAGTAGTATTTCGACAGGGGCAAACACTGAAGCTTTCTTT; CDR3 protein: CASSISTGANTEAFF
V gene: TRBV4-1; D gene: .; clone size: .; J gene: TRBJ2-1; CDR3 DNA: TGCGCCAGCAGCCAAGAGGTCGGTGAGCAGTTCTTC; CDR3 protein: CASSQEVGEQFF
V gene: TRBV5-1; D gene: TRBD2; clone size: .; J gene: TRBJ2-3; CDR3 DNA: TGCGCCAGTGGACTAGCGGAAGTCACAGATACGCAGTATTTT; CDR3 protein: CASGLAEVTDTQYF
V gene: TRBV6-2/TRBV6-3; D gene: .; clone size: .; J gene: TRBJ2-1; CDR3 DNA: TGTGCCAGCAGTTCCCCCGGACTCTACAATGAGCAGTTCTTC; CDR3 protein: CASSSPGLYNEQFF
V gene: TRBV11-2; D gene: .; clone size: few; J gene: TRBJ2-7; CDR3 DNA: TGTGCCAGCAGCACCCCGGGACTCTTCTTTTACGAGCAGTACTTC; CDR3 protein: CASSTPGLFFYEQYF